This TCR beta chain comes out of a study of T cells in Graves' hyperthyroidism and ophthalmopathy. If no ophthalmopathy progression occurred within 18 months, Graves' hyperthyroidism was stable. RNA transcripts were the template for amplifying TCR beta CDR3 regions. The HTBI primer set drove a first-round RT-PCR of the TCR CDR3. MiXCR, run by TCRdb on the multiplex PCR reads, gives a single entry per CDR3 protein. This sample yields over 300,000 distinct CDR3 sequences, of which roughly 14% are seen a single time; approximately 10% belongs to the top ten. This clonotype was seen at least ten times. This CDR3 spans 13 amino acids. The V end was cut by 2 bases, the J end by 8 bases, with 12 bases between. Germline loops: CDR1 MNHEY, CDR2 SMNVEV (reference sequence).

Specimen: blood. The sequence was collected from an older woman with Graves' hyperthyroidism. The genes are TRBV27 and TRBJ1-1; a weak D match, TRBD1 (5 bases). The CDR3 nucleotides are TGTGCCAGCAGTTTAAGGACGGGGGTGGAAGCTTTCTTT. Amino acids: CASSLRTGVEAFF.